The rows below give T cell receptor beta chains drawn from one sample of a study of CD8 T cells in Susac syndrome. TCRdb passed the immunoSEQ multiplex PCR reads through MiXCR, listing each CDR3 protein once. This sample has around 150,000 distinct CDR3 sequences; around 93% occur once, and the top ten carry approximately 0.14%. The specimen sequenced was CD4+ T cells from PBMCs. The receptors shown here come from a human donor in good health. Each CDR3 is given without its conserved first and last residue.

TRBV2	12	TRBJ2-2	ASKGQGNTGELF
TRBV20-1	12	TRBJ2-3	SARLAGNTDTQY
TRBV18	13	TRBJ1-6	ASSPTPSGNSPLH
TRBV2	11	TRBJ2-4	ASSLEPKNIQY
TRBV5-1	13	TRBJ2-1	ASSLVPGARGEQF
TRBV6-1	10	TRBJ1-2	ASRPQVRGYT
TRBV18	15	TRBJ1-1	ASSPPRTGVMNTEAF
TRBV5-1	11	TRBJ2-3	ASSSGLQDTQY
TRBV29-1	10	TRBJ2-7	SAEGEGYEQY
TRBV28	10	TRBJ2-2	ASRRVTGELF
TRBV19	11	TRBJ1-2	ASIARPPYGYT
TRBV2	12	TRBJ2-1	ASLADGLLVEQF
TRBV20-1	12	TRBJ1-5	SARDSKGYQPQH
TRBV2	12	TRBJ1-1	ASSPQGGDTEAF
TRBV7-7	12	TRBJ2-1	ASSILGPDNEQF
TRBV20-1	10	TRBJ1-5	SMDGGNQPQH
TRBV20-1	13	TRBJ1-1	SARVFLRRGTEAF
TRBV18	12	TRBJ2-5	ASSPRNSQETQY
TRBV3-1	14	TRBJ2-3	ASSQLGGARSDTQY
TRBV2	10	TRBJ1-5	AGGAVDQPQH
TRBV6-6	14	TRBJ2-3	ASSYSQGTFTDTQY
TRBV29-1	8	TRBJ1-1	SVEEGAAF
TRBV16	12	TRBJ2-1	ASSPTSGGNEQF
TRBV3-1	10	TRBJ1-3	ASSQDSLTIY
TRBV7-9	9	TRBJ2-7	ASTLVGEQY
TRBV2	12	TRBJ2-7	ASSEQPGVGEQY
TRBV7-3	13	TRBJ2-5	ASSPSGGDGETQY
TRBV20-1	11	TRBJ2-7	SAEGPPVSEQY
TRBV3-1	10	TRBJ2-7	ASSQDLEEQY
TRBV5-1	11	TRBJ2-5	ASSFGLAETQY
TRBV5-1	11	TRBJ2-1	ASTTGVYNEQF
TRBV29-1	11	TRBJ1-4	SGGTGTNEKLF
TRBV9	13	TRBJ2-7	ASSVTGHLAYEQY
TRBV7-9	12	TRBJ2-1	ASSFGAGEDEQF
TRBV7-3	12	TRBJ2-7	ASSFRQGSYEQY
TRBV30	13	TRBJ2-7	AWRGQGPERYEQY
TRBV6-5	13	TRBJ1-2	ASSLQGGQDYGYT
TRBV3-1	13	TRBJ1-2	ASSQGPGGFYGYT
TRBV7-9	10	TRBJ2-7	AVGQGQIEQY
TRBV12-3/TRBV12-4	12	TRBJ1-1	ASSPQRGVTEAF
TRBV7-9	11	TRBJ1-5	ASSLNIGQPQH